These T cell receptor beta chains were read from a single sample in a study of control samples from healthy donors and cancer patients. This table comes from immunoSEQ multiplex PCR, and its TCRdb copy is limited to in-frame clones, with some not included. Here the sample spans approximately 100,000 clones, approximately 86% being singletons. Specimen: blood. Receptors were obtained from a man aged 25-45 years in good health. The CDR3 runs from the conserved cysteine through the conserved F or W. A D gene is named only where the DNA matches it firmly. A clone size is listed for some rows: how often the clone was seen (once, few, many), or a class if it is expanded.

CDR3nt: TGCAGCGCCGAACCTGGGACAGGGAACACTGAAGCTTTCTTT
CDR3aa: CSAEPGTGNTEAFF
d_gene: TRBD1
j_gene: TRBJ1-1
v_gene: TRBV29-1
abundance: NA

CDR3nt: TGTGCCAGCAGTTACTCTGAACAGTTGGGCACTGAAGCTTTCTTT
CDR3aa: CASSYSEQLGTEAFF
d_gene: NA
j_gene: TRBJ1-1
v_gene: TRBV6-5
abundance: once

CDR3nt: TGTGCCAGCAGCCAAGTTTGGAGCTCCTATAATTCACCCCTCCACTTT
CDR3aa: CASSQVWSSYNSPLHF
d_gene: NA
j_gene: TRBJ1-6
v_gene: TRBV3-1/TRBV3-2
abundance: NA

CDR3nt: TGTGCCAGCATCATCCCTACTTCCTACGAGCAGTACTTC
CDR3aa: CASIIPTSYEQYF
d_gene: NA
j_gene: TRBJ2-7
v_gene: TRBV28
abundance: NA

CDR3nt: TGTGCCAGCAGCTTGAGAGCGGCACAACCTCCCTATGGCTACACCTTC
CDR3aa: CASSLRAAQPPYGYTF
d_gene: NA
j_gene: TRBJ1-2
v_gene: TRBV5-4
abundance: few

CDR3nt: TGTGCCAGCAGCCAACCAGCGGGAGTCGGTGAGCAGTTCTTC
CDR3aa: CASSQPAGVGEQFF
d_gene: TRBD2
j_gene: TRBJ2-1
v_gene: TRBV3-1/TRBV3-2
abundance: NA

CDR3nt: TGTGCCAGCAGCTTAGCGCTAGCGGGAGGAATTGAGCAGTTCTTC
CDR3aa: CASSLALAGGIEQFF
d_gene: TRBD2
j_gene: TRBJ2-1
v_gene: TRBV7-2
abundance: few

CDR3nt: TGTGCCACCAGTCCTAGCGGGTTGGCCAATGAGCAGTTCTTC
CDR3aa: CATSPSGLANEQFF
d_gene: TRBD2
j_gene: TRBJ2-1
v_gene: TRBV24-1
abundance: few

CDR3nt: TGTGCCAGCAGCCCAGGGGGGTCGGGTAACACAGATACGCAGTATTTT
CDR3aa: CASSPGGSGNTDTQYF
d_gene: NA
j_gene: TRBJ2-3
v_gene: TRBV7-3
abundance: NA

CDR3nt: TGTGCCAGCAGTTTATATGGGTACGTAGGGACTGAAGCTTTCTTT
CDR3aa: CASSLYGYVGTEAFF
d_gene: NA
j_gene: TRBJ1-1
v_gene: TRBV27
abundance: NA

CDR3nt: TGTGCCAGCAGCCATGCTGGGATTGGTCCGCCCTACGAGCAGTACTTC
CDR3aa: CASSHAGIGPPYEQYF
d_gene: NA
j_gene: TRBJ2-7
v_gene: TRBV7-9
abundance: few

CDR3nt: TGTGCCAGCAGCTCCCCTGGGACTCTCAAGGAGCAGTTCTTC
CDR3aa: CASSSPGTLKEQFF
d_gene: NA
j_gene: TRBJ2-1
v_gene: TRBV6-5
abundance: few

CDR3nt: TGTGCCAGCAGCTTAGCAGGGGGCACTGAAGCTTTCTTT
CDR3aa: CASSLAGGTEAFF
d_gene: TRBD1
j_gene: TRBJ1-1
v_gene: TRBV11-2
abundance: NA

CDR3nt: TGTGCCAGCAGCTTACGTGGCACAGGGAACACTGAAGCTTTCTTT
CDR3aa: CASSLRGTGNTEAFF
d_gene: NA
j_gene: TRBJ1-1
v_gene: TRBV7-2
abundance: few

CDR3nt: TGCGCCAGCAGCCAAACACAGGGACCCAACACTGAAGCTTTCTTT
CDR3aa: CASSQTQGPNTEAFF
d_gene: NA
j_gene: TRBJ1-1
v_gene: TRBV4-1
abundance: NA

CDR3nt: TGCAGTGCTAGTCGCGGAGCCTACGAGCAGTACTTC
CDR3aa: CSASRGAYEQYF
d_gene: NA
j_gene: TRBJ2-7
v_gene: TRBV20-1
abundance: NA

CDR3nt: TGTGCCAGCAGCGGGACAGTTGTACATGGCTACACCTTC
CDR3aa: CASSGTVVHGYTF
d_gene: TRBD1
j_gene: TRBJ1-2
v_gene: TRBV6-2/TRBV6-3
abundance: NA

CDR3nt: TGTGCCAGCAGCGTAAGACAGGGGCCTGAAGCTTTCTTT
CDR3aa: CASSVRQGPEAFF
d_gene: TRBD1
j_gene: TRBJ1-1
v_gene: TRBV7-2
abundance: NA

CDR3nt: TGTGCCAGCTCCAGGAGTGGTAACACCATATATTTT
CDR3aa: CASSRSGNTIYF
d_gene: NA
j_gene: TRBJ1-3
v_gene: TRBV25-1
abundance: NA

CDR3nt: TGTGCCAGCAGCCAGGGGTTAGGAAAACTGTTTTTT
CDR3aa: CASSQGLGKLFF
d_gene: NA
j_gene: TRBJ1-4
v_gene: TRBV6-5
abundance: NA

CDR3nt: TGTGCCAGCTCACCGGACCGGGAAGGAGGCTACACCTTC
CDR3aa: CASSPDREGGYTF
d_gene: NA
j_gene: TRBJ1-2
v_gene: TRBV18
abundance: NA

CDR3nt: TGTGCCAGCAGCCCCGGGACTTCCCCCTACGAGCAGTACTTC
CDR3aa: CASSPGTSPYEQYF
d_gene: NA
j_gene: TRBJ2-7
v_gene: TRBV5-4
abundance: NA

CDR3nt: TGTGCCAGCAGTGATTTTGGCGGGAGGACAGAGACCCAGTACTTC
CDR3aa: CASSDFGGRTETQYF
d_gene: TRBD2
j_gene: TRBJ2-5
v_gene: TRBV25-1
abundance: NA

CDR3nt: TGTGCCAGCAGCCCCCTTTTCGGCGGGGCCAATTCACCCCTCCACTTT
CDR3aa: CASSPLFGGANSPLHF
d_gene: NA
j_gene: TRBJ1-6
v_gene: TRBV14
abundance: once

CDR3nt: TGTGCCACCAGTGACCCGGGGGGGGGAGGCTATGGCTACACCTTC
CDR3aa: CATSDPGGGGYGYTF
d_gene: NA
j_gene: TRBJ1-2
v_gene: TRBV24-1
abundance: NA

CDR3nt: TGTGCCACCAGTGATTTGGGGGGGAGGGGTGAAAAACTGTTTTTT
CDR3aa: CATSDLGGRGEKLFF
d_gene: NA
j_gene: TRBJ1-4
v_gene: TRBV24-1
abundance: NA

CDR3nt: TGTGCCAGCAGCAAAGCGGGAAAAGGGTATAGCTCCTACAATGAGCAGTTCTTC
CDR3aa: CASSKAGKGYSSYNEQFF
d_gene: NA
j_gene: TRBJ2-1
v_gene: TRBV21-1
abundance: NA

CDR3nt: TGTGCCAGCAGTGAACGGCTAGCGGAGAACTACGAGCAGTACTTC
CDR3aa: CASSERLAENYEQYF
d_gene: TRBD2
j_gene: TRBJ2-7
v_gene: TRBV6-1
abundance: NA

CDR3nt: TGTGCCTGGAGATCGAGAGGGGAGCTGTTTTTT
CDR3aa: CAWRSRGELFF
d_gene: NA
j_gene: TRBJ2-2
v_gene: TRBV30
abundance: NA

CDR3nt: TGTGCCACCAGCAGAGCACAGAGAAACACCATATATTTT
CDR3aa: CATSRAQRNTIYF
d_gene: NA
j_gene: TRBJ1-3
v_gene: TRBV15
abundance: NA

CDR3nt: TGCGCCAGCAGCTACTTCGAGGCGGGGGACAATGAGCAGTTCTTC
CDR3aa: CASSYFEAGDNEQFF
d_gene: TRBD2
j_gene: TRBJ2-1
v_gene: TRBV5-1
abundance: NA

CDR3nt: TGTGCCAGCAGCTGGTTCGGAAGCACAGATACGCAGTATTTT
CDR3aa: CASSWFGSTDTQYF
d_gene: NA
j_gene: TRBJ2-3
v_gene: TRBV7-2
abundance: NA